Presented here are 10 T cell receptor beta chains from one specimen sequenced in a study of blood T cell repertoires in COVID-19. TCRdb keeps only in-frame clones here, not all; method: immunoSEQ multiplex PCR. The table records fewer than 300,000 clones, around 86% of them present only once. The sample comprised peripheral blood. Receptors were obtained from a middle-aged woman who had recovered from COVID-19.

The chain couples TRBV29-1 to TRBJ2-2, with TRBD1 identical over 7 bases. The CDR3 is 13 amino acids. V gave up 6 bases and J gave up 1 base; unmatched junction bases: 2. Germline CDR1 and CDR2: SQVTM and ANQGSEA. The CDR3 DNA sequence: TGCAGCGTCGGACAGGTGAACACCGGGGAGCTGTTTTTT. Translating it yields CSVGQVNTGELFF.

V is TRBV5-6 and J is TRBJ2-5; D is perhaps TRBD2 (6 bases). CDR1 and CDR2 (germline): SGHDT, YYEEEE. There are 14 residues in the CDR3. V was trimmed by 0 bases and J by 10 bases, leaving 16 bases between them. The CDR3 sequence is CASSLAGVWAGQYF. DNA of the CDR3: TGTGCCAGCAGCTTGGCGGGGGTGTGGGCGGGCCAGTACTTC.

The chain uses TRBV19 and TRBJ2-1, with 12 bases that match TRBD2. The germline CDR1 and CDR2 sequences are LNHDA and SQIVND (reference sequence). This CDR3 has 14 residues. Trimming cost V 9 bases and J 8 bases; bases outside gene matches: 8. The CDR3 coding sequence is TGTGCCAGCGGACTAGCGGGGTTTGGTGATGAGCAGTTCTTC. This codes for CASGLAGFGDEQFF.

This chain links TRBV4-1 with TRBJ2-2, with D uncertain. The CDR3 has 13 residues. V was trimmed by 3 bases and J by 7 bases, leaving 9 bases between them. Germline V gene sequence: CDR1 MGHRA, CDR2 YSYEKL. The CDR3 sequence: CASSQAHSGELFF. CDR3 DNA sequence: TGCGCCAGCAGCCAGGCCCACAGCGGGGAGCTGTTTTTT.

This chain connects TRBV6-6 to TRBJ1-5; the match to TRBD1 covers 8 bases. Per germline, CDR1 MNHNY and CDR2 SVGAGI (reference sequence). The V gene end was trimmed by 8 bases and the J gene end by 5 bases; junction bases not matched to a gene: 14. There are 16 residues in the CDR3. CDR3 region: CASSAFGTGVYQPQHF. The CDR3 nucleotides read TGTGCCAGCTCGGCCTTCGGGACAGGAGTTTATCAGCCCCAGCATTTT.

V gene TRBV11-1 combines with J gene TRBJ1-2, with TRBD1 matching 9 bases. This CDR3 contains 14 residues. The ends lost 5 bases at V and 2 bases at J; junction bases unmatched: 3. Per the germline V gene, CDR1 is SGHAT and CDR2 is FQDESV (reference sequence). DNA of the CDR3: TGTGCCAGCAGCCCCGGACAGGGGAACTATGGCTACACCTTC. The encoded protein is CASSPGQGNYGYTF.

The rearrangement links TRBV11-3 to TRBJ1-1; D remains unclear. Looked up from germline, CDR1 is SGHNT and CDR2 is YENEEA. V shed 0 bases and J shed 8 bases, with 10 bases lying between them. The CDR3 consists of 13 residues. The chain's CDR3 is CASSLDSGREAFF. CDR3 coding DNA: TGTGCCAGCAGCTTAGATTCCGGCAGGGAAGCTTTCTTT.

The genes are TRBV27 and TRBJ2-6, with TRBD1 matching over 9 bases. This CDR3 comprises 17 residues. The J segment lost 1 base and the V segment lost 5 bases, leaving 6 bases of the junction unmatched. The germline gives CDR1 MNHEY, CDR2 SMNVEV (reference sequence). This CDR3 is CASSRRTGVSGANVLTF. CDR3 nucleotides: TGTGCCAGCAGTAGGCGGACAGGGGTGTCTGGGGCCAACGTCCTGACTTTC.

The rearrangement uses TRBV2 and TRBJ2-7; D might be TRBD1 (6 bases). The V end was cut by 3 bases, the J end by 2 bases, with 11 bases between. The V gene's germline CDR1 is SNHLY and CDR2 FYNNEI. The CDR3 is 14 residues long. The CDR3 loop is CASSDGKGAYEQYF. Here the CDR3 DNA reads TGTGCCAGCAGTGATGGCAAGGGGGCCTACGAGCAGTACTTC.

The chain is built from TRBV5-5 and TRBJ1-2, with D possibly being TRBD1 (5 bases). CDR3 length: 13 residues. Germline V gene data show CDR1 as SGHKS and CDR2 as YYEKEE (reference sequence). V shed 2 bases and J shed 6 bases, with 11 bases lying between them. DNA for the CDR3: TGTGCCAGCAGCTTTTGGCAGGGTAATGGCTACACCTTC. Protein: CASSFWQGNGYTF.